The 31 T cell receptor beta chains below all came from one sample that was sequenced in a study of cytomegalovirus exposure and HLA in healthy donors. PCR employed 60 Vbeta and 13 Jbeta primers. Sequencing was performed with immunoSEQ multiplex PCR; in TCRdb, only in-frame clones are kept and a portion is missing. The table records approximately 120,000 clones, approximately 80% of them present only once. The material sequenced was PBMCs. The receptor set was obtained from a man in his late teens or twenties in good health and CMV-seronegative.

V gene TRBV2 combines with J gene TRBJ2-5, with D maybe TRBD1 (5 bases). Germline values: CDR1 SNHLY, CDR2 FYNNEI. The length of the CDR3 is 13 residues. Trimming removed 7 bases at V and 2 bases at J, with 11 bases between. As DNA, the CDR3 is TGTGCCAGCACGGCAGGGCATCAAGAGACCCAGTACTTC. As protein: CASTAGHQETQYF.

Here the CDR3 DNA reads TGTGCCAGCTCACCGGACAGGGTGAACACCGGGGAGCTGTTTTTT. This translates into CASSPDRVNTGELFF. J is TRBJ2-2 and V is TRBV18, with TRBD1 matching over 8 bases. CDR3 length equals 15 residues. Germline assignment: CDR1 KGHSH and CDR2 LQKENI. Unmatched junction bases numbered 1, after V lost 3 bases and J lost 1 base.

The V call is TRBV2, the J call TRBJ2-2; TRBD1 might be the D (5 bases). CDR3 length: 12 amino acids. V was clipped by 5 bases and J by 13 bases, with 14 bases between them. Germline lookup yields CDR1 SNHLY and CDR2 FYNNEI. CDR3 nucleotide sequence: TGTGCCAGCAGTCCCGGACAACCATGGCTGTTTTTT. It yields the protein CASSPGQPWLFF.

The J gene is TRBJ2-1, the V gene TRBV5-1, with 8 bases fitting TRBD1. Germline V CDR1 and CDR2: SGHRS, YFSETQ. CDR3 size: 16 residues. Trimming cost V 4 bases and J 4 bases; bases outside gene matches: 10. Written as DNA, the CDR3 is TGCGCCAGCAGCCTGCGCGGACAGGGCGGGTACAATGAGCAGTTCTTC. Protein: CASSLRGQGGYNEQFF.

The count of this clone is one. This rearrangement joins TRBV13 to TRBJ2-7, with D possibly being TRBD1 (5 bases). Germline V CDR1 and CDR2: PRHDT, FYEKMQ (reference sequence). The V gene lost 5 bases and the J gene lost 7 bases, with 9 bases spanning the gap. CDR3 length: 11 residues. CDR3 DNA: TGTGCCAGCAGCCAAAGGGGAGAGCAGTACTTC. Its protein is CASSQRGEQYF.

The chain uses TRBV4-1 and TRBJ2-7; D gene ambiguous. The V and J ends lost 7 bases and 1 base respectively, with 14 bases between them. The CDR3 totals 14 residues. Germline V gene sequence: CDR1 MGHRA, CDR2 YSYEKL. The CDR3 DNA reads TGCGCCAGCAACCCGGTGGGCAAATCCTACGAGCAGTACTTC. Its protein is CASNPVGKSYEQYF.

The chain combines TRBV15 with TRBJ2-5; D may be TRBD1 (6 bases). Looked up from germline, CDR1 is LNHNV and CDR2 is YYDKDF (reference sequence). This CDR3 is 14 amino acids long. Trimming left V 0 bases short and J 5 bases short, with 10 bases between. In nucleotides, the CDR3 is TGTGCCACCAGCAGAGACAGGGGCGCGGAGACCCAGTACTTC. Its translation is CATSRDRGAETQYF.

In DNA form, the CDR3 reads TGTGCCAGCAGCCACGGACAGGGCTACACCTTC. Amino acids: CASSHGQGYTF. The V gene is TRBV5-4, the J gene TRBJ1-2, with D perhaps matching TRBD1 (6 bases). There are 11 residues in the CDR3. Per germline, CDR1 SGHNT and CDR2 YYREEE (reference sequence). V was clipped by 4 bases and J by 8 bases, with 9 bases between them.

The chain couples TRBV6-5 to TRBJ1-3; 7 bases line up with TRBD1. Germline lookup yields CDR1 MNHEY and CDR2 SVGAGI. Trimming removed 5 bases from V and 4 bases from J; junction bases left unmatched: 5. The CDR3 totals 14 residues. CDR3 DNA sequence: TGTGCCAGCAGTACCGACAGGGAAGGAAACACCATATATTTT. As protein: CASSTDREGNTIYF.

CDR3 protein: CASSLVSEGNTEAFF. In DNA form, the CDR3 reads TGTGCCAGCAGCTTGGTATCTGAGGGGAACACTGAAGCTTTCTTT. The chain recombines TRBV5-4 with TRBJ1-1; D not resolved. Trimming cost V 0 bases and J 1 base, with 10 bases left between them. Per germline, CDR1 SGHNT and CDR2 YYREEE (reference sequence). The CDR3 is 15 residues long.

Comment on this clone: An end of the junction differs from the germline gene, which may be a read error. The V call is TRBV7-9, the J call TRBJ1-1, with unresolved D. The CDR3 length is 13 residues. Germline loops: CDR1 SEHNR, CDR2 FQNEAQ (reference sequence). The CDR3 DNA reads TGTTCCAGCAGCTTGGATACGGGCACTGAAGCTTTCTTT. This gives the protein CSSSLDTGTEAFF.

The count of this clone is one. The J gene is TRBJ2-3, the V gene TRBV6-6, with 8 nucleotides matching TRBD2. CDR3 length equals 15 residues. Germline V CDR1 and CDR2: MNHNY, SVGAGI (reference sequence). The V and J ends lost 2 bases and 6 bases, in that order; junction bases with no gene match: 7. The CDR3 DNA sequence: TGTGCCAGCAGTTACGGACTAGCTGGGAGCGATACGCAGTATTTT. It encodes CASSYGLAGSDTQYF.

The CDR3 region is CASSLFDGNNSPLHF. In nucleotides, the CDR3 is TGCGCCAGCAGCCTTTTCGACGGGAATAATTCACCCCTCCACTTT. The chain combines TRBV4-1 with TRBJ1-6; D gene ambiguous. Germline V gene lookup returns CDR1 MGHRA and CDR2 YSYEKL. V was trimmed by 4 bases and J by 5 bases, leaving 12 bases between them. The CDR3 length is 15 residues.

This clone was observed a single time. The rearrangement uses TRBV5-6 and TRBJ1-4; D uncertain. Germline lookup yields CDR1 SGHDT and CDR2 YYEEEE. The CDR3 totals 15 residues. The ends were cut back, 1 base at V and 7 bases at J, with 14 bases in the middle. CDR3 bases: TGTGCCAGCAGCTTGAGGCCGAGACTGGGTGAAAAACTGTTTTTT. As protein: CASSLRPRLGEKLFF. Full variable domain (rest looked up from reference TRBV5-6 and TRBJ1-4): DAGVTQSPTHLIKTRGQQVTLRCSPKSGHDTVSWYQQALGQGPQFIFQYYEEEERQRGNFPDRFSGHQFPNYSSELNVNALLLGDSALYLCASSLRPRLGEKLFFGSGTQLSVL.

This rearrangement joins TRBV11-3 to TRBJ2-2; a possible D gene is TRBD2 (6 bases). The germline V gene has CDR1 SGHNT and CDR2 YENEEA. The CDR3 has 13 amino acids. V lost 5 bases, J lost 4 bases, and 8 bases lay in between. CDR3 bases: TGTGCCAGCAGCGCGGGGCCCACCGGGGAGCTGTTTTTT. This sequence encodes CASSAGPTGELFF.

The V call is TRBV6-6, the J call TRBJ1-3; weak D call: TRBD1 (6 bases). Germline V gives CDR1 MNHNY, CDR2 SVGAGI (reference sequence). V dropped 1 base and J dropped 2 bases, with 12 bases sitting between them. This CDR3 is 16 amino acids long. CDR3 in amino acids: CASSYLGAETGNTIYF. As DNA, the CDR3 is TGTGCCAGCAGTTACTTGGGGGCAGAGACTGGAAACACCATATATTTT.

V is TRBV5-5 and J is TRBJ1-1; TRBD1 matches 10 bases. This CDR3 has 14 residues. Losses at the gene ends were 3 bases for V and 1 base for J; bases not matched to a gene: 0. CDR1 and CDR2 from the germline V gene are SGHKS and YYEKEE (reference sequence). The CDR3 coding sequence is TGTGCCAGCAGCTGGGACAGGGGGAACACTGAAGCTTTCTTT. Protein sequence: CASSWDRGNTEAFF.

V gene TRBV6-6 combines with J gene TRBJ2-5; 9 positions match TRBD1. After removal of 6 bases from V and 2 bases from J, the junction contained 7 bases not matched to a gene. This CDR3 is 15 amino acids long. The germline V gene encodes CDR1 MNHNY and CDR2 SVGAGI (reference sequence). The CDR3 DNA reads TGTGCCAGCAGACAGGGGACAGGGCTACAAGAGACCCAGTACTTC. Translated, it gives CASRQGTGLQETQYF.

The chain carries TRBV6-5 and TRBJ1-5; 8 bases match TRBD1. The CDR3 has 14 residues. From germline, CDR1 is MNHEY and CDR2 SVGAGI. After removal of 6 bases from V and 5 bases from J, the junction contained 6 bases not matched to a gene. The CDR3 is CASRPDRGYQPQHF. CDR3 nucleotides: TGTGCCAGCAGACCAGACAGGGGTTATCAGCCCCAGCATTTT.

The chain carries TRBV14 and TRBJ2-7; D gene unclear. CDR3 length: 13 amino acids. Trimming left V 0 bases short and J 4 bases short, with 7 bases between. CDR1 and CDR2 from the germline V gene are SGHDN and FVKESK. Here the CDR3 DNA reads TGTGCCAGCAGCCAAGAGGGCGCGTACGAGCAGTACTTC. Its protein is CASSQEGAYEQYF.

This clone was detected only a few times. The chain's CDR3 is CASSSSGTSGPQDIQYF. The DNA for the CDR3 is TGTGCCAGCAGCTCGTCCGGGACTAGCGGGCCCCAAGACATTCAGTACTTC. The rearrangement joins TRBV7-8 to TRBJ2-4; 12 nucleotides align to TRBD2. The CDR3 totals 17 residues. J gave up 8 bases and V 4 bases, and 12 bases lay outside the gene matches. CDR1 is SGHVS, CDR2 FQNEAQ, per germline.

This sequence joins TRBV4-1 and TRBJ2-1; D is unclear. V was cut by 1 base and J by 5 bases, with 15 bases left in between. Germline V lookup: CDR1 MGHRA, CDR2 YSYEKL. The CDR3 loop spans 16 amino acids. For the CDR3, the DNA is TGCGCCAGCAGCCAAGCTACTAACCTCCCGGACAATGAGCAGTTCTTC. Translating gives CASSQATNLPDNEQFF.

The chain is built from TRBV2 and TRBJ2-1, with 10 nucleotides matching TRBD1. Germline values: CDR1 SNHLY, CDR2 FYNNEI. With V trimmed by 6 bases and J by 10 bases, 9 bases remained unmatched. The CDR3 runs 14 residues. CDR3 sequence reads: CASSTGQGIGEQFF. CDR3 DNA: TGTGCCAGCAGCACGGGACAGGGGATAGGGGAGCAGTTCTTC.

V gene TRBV9 combines with J gene TRBJ2-3; no firm D call. The length of the CDR3 is 18 residues. The V gene lost 1 base and the J gene lost 0 bases, with 18 bases spanning the gap. Germline loops: CDR1 SGDLS, CDR2 YYNGEE. The CDR3 spells CASSVHPSTIISTDTQYF. CDR3 DNA sequence: TGTGCCAGCAGCGTACACCCCTCTACCATAATCAGCACAGATACGCAGTATTTT.

This clone was counted once. The chain links TRBV10-1 to TRBJ2-1; TRBD2 aligns across 7 bases. The CDR3 has 14 residues. J gave up 8 bases and V 4 bases, and 8 bases lay outside the gene matches. Looked up from germline, CDR1 is WNHNN and CDR2 is SYGVQD (reference sequence). Written as DNA, the CDR3 is TGCGCCAGCAGTGCGGGGGGTCCTCAAGATGAGCAGTTCTTC. It codes for CASSAGGPQDEQFF.

The chain's CDR3 is CASSPGLAGGDSTDTQYF. The DNA of the CDR3 is TGTGCCAGCAGCCCCGGACTAGCGGGGGGAGACAGCACAGATACGCAGTATTTT. This sequence joins TRBV4-2 and TRBJ2-3; TRBD2 agrees at 14 bases. The J segment lost 0 bases and the V segment lost 4 bases, leaving 6 bases of the junction unmatched. Germline-derived CDR1 and CDR2 are LGHNA and YNFKEQ. The CDR3 length is 18 residues.

The chain employs TRBV7-8 and TRBJ2-4; TRBD1 matches at 9 bases. V gave up 1 base and J gave up 8 bases; unmatched junction bases: 9. Germline V gene sequence: CDR1 SGHVS, CDR2 FQNEAQ. The CDR3 sequence is 16 residues long. CDR3 residues: CASSLGWGTGKDIQYF. CDR3 in DNA: TGTGCCAGCAGCTTAGGGTGGGGGACAGGGAAGGACATTCAGTACTTC.

As regards this clone: At one end, the junction sequence differs from germline, possibly due to a read error. The rearrangement uses TRBV7-3 and TRBJ2-5, with D tentatively TRBD2 (5 bases). Germline V lookup: CDR1 SGHTA, CDR2 FQGTGA. The CDR3 is 13 amino acids. The CDR3 coding sequence is TGTGCCAGCAGCCCTGAGGGTCAAGGGACCCAGTACTTC. It yields the protein CASSPEGQGTQYF.

This clone was picked up one time. The chain carries TRBV27 and TRBJ1-1, with a possible D match to TRBD1 (6 bases). Between the trimmed V and J ends, which lost 6 bases and 6 bases, there was a span of 20 bases. There are 15 residues in the CDR3. The germline V gene encodes CDR1 MNHEY and CDR2 SMNVEV (reference sequence). CDR3 in DNA: TGTGCCAGCAGCTACGGCACAGGGACTAGTTCTGAAGCTTTCTTT. Amino acid sequence: CASSYGTGTSSEAFF.

The V call is TRBV27, the J call TRBJ1-5; D is uncertain. The V and J ends lost 5 bases and 7 bases respectively, with 12 bases between them. The CDR3 length is 13 residues. Per germline, CDR1 MNHEY and CDR2 SMNVEV (reference sequence). The CDR3 is CASSPIPGQPQHF. As DNA, the CDR3 is TGTGCCAGCAGTCCTATCCCCGGGCAGCCCCAGCATTTT.

This clone was recorded a few times. The rearrangement joins TRBV4-3 to TRBJ1-1; no definite D call. Trimming took off 0 bases at V and 0 bases at J, with 8 bases between the two ends. Germline V gene sequence: CDR1 LGHNA, CDR2 YSLEER. The CDR3 consists of 15 residues. The CDR3 region is CASSQDRLVNTEAFF. The CDR3 DNA reads TGCGCCAGCAGCCAAGATCGGTTGGTGAACACTGAAGCTTTCTTT.